This passage covers 11 T cell receptor beta chains from one sample sequenced in a study of PD-1 blockade in classical Hodgkin lymphoma. Relapse was seen in all patients after autologous stem cell transplantation, and brentuximab vedotin exposure was variable. Some clones are missing from TCRdb's copy, which holds only in-frame ones; the method was immunoSEQ multiplex PCR. The table includes tens of thousands of clones, 89% detected once. The sample was peripheral blood mononuclear cells (PBMCs), taken at baseline. The receptors were gathered from a human donor with classical Hodgkin lymphoma.

The V gene is TRBV15, the J gene TRBJ2-7; 7 bases match TRBD1. J was trimmed by 3 bases and V by 0 bases; bases with no gene match: 11. The CDR3 length is 17 residues. Germline CDR1 is LNHNV and CDR2 is YYDKDF (reference sequence). The CDR3 sequence: CATSRDLMGTENYEQYF. The CDR3 coding sequence is TGTGCCACCAGCAGAGATTTAATGGGGACAGAGAACTACGAGCAGTACTTC.

The V gene is TRBV7-9, the J gene TRBJ1-4; a possible D gene is TRBD1 (5 bases). Germline V gene lookup returns CDR1 SEHNR and CDR2 FQNEAQ (reference sequence). V was pared by 5 bases and J by 7 bases, with 14 bases between. The CDR3 extends over 14 amino acids. The CDR3 sequence: CASSLVATAEKLFF. As DNA, the CDR3 is TGTGCCAGCAGCCTTGTCGCGACAGCTGAAAAACTGTTTTTT.

The rearrangement uses TRBV25-1 and TRBJ1-2; D is unresolved. Germline lookup yields CDR1 MGHDK and CDR2 SYGVNS. V was shortened by 4 bases and J by 6 bases, with 9 bases between the two germline ends. This CDR3 spans 12 amino acids. The CDR3 nucleotides read TGTGCCAGCAGTGGGCCCCAGGATGGCTACACCTTC. As protein: CASSGPQDGYTF.

The chain couples TRBV5-1 to TRBJ1-1; tentatively, D is TRBD1 (6 bases). Germline V gene data show CDR1 as SGHRS and CDR2 as YFSETQ. Trimming pared 0 bases from V and 3 bases from J, leaving 12 bases between. The length of the CDR3 is 15 residues. The chain's CDR3 is CASSLVGGRDTEAFF. The CDR3 DNA follows: TGCGCCAGCAGCTTGGTGGGGGGCAGAGACACTGAAGCTTTCTTT.

V is TRBV5-1 and J is TRBJ2-7, with D maybe TRBD2 (6 bases). From germline, CDR1 is SGHRS and CDR2 YFSETQ. This CDR3 is 15 amino acids long. The V gene lost 0 bases and the J gene lost 6 bases, with 16 bases spanning the gap. The CDR3 region has the DNA TGCGCCAGCAGCTTGGCCGGGGGTCCCATGACCGAGCAGTACTTC. Amino acids: CASSLAGGPMTEQYF.

This sequence joins TRBV7-2 and TRBJ2-1, with a tentative D call TRBD2 (6 bases). V lost 2 bases and J 7 bases, leaving 12 bases between the germline ends. The CDR3 consists of 14 residues. The V gene's germline CDR1 is SGHTA and CDR2 FQGNSA. CDR3 in amino acids: CASSLQLALNEQFF. The DNA of the CDR3 is TGTGCCAGCAGCTTACAACTAGCACTGAATGAGCAGTTCTTC.

V is TRBV6-5 and J is TRBJ2-1; a possible D gene is TRBD2 (6 bases). The CDR3 spans 15 residues. Germline V gene lookup returns CDR1 MNHEY and CDR2 SVGAGI. The ends were cut back, 3 bases at V and 6 bases at J, with 15 bases in the middle. This CDR3 reads CASSYAGSSGNEQFF. As DNA, the CDR3 is TGTGCCAGCAGTTATGCGGGAAGTTCGGGCAATGAGCAGTTCTTC.

Notes on this clone: Germline and junction disagree at one end, which may indicate a read error. The V gene is TRBV4-3, the J gene TRBJ2-5; 10 bases map to TRBD2. Germline-derived CDR1 and CDR2 are LGHNA and YSLEER. This CDR3 has 13 amino acids. The CDR3 loop reads CASSQDIGLADHF. CDR3 in DNA: TGCGCCAGCAGCCAAGATATCGGACTAGCGGACCACTTC.

The chain is built from TRBV30 and TRBJ2-2; maybe TRBD1 (5 bases). The CDR3 runs to 13 residues. Germline V gives CDR1 GTSNPN, CDR2 SVGIG (reference sequence). The ends were cut back, 4 bases at V and 6 bases at J, with 12 bases in the middle. Here the CDR3 DNA reads TGTGCCTGGACCCAGGGTCTGGCCGGGGAGCTGTTTTTT. It codes for CAWTQGLAGELFF.

The gene calls are TRBV18 and TRBJ2-7; TRBD1 aligns across 7 bases. The CDR3 is 11 amino acids. The germline CDR1 and CDR2 sequences are KGHSH and LQKENI. J lost 11 bases, V lost 6 bases, and 7 bases had no gene match. The CDR3 nucleotides read TGTGCCAGCTCTCTCACAGGGGATAAGTACTTC. It codes for CASSLTGDKYF.

The rearrangement links TRBV5-1 to TRBJ1-3, with D unclear. The CDR3 is 16 residues long. The germline gives CDR1 SGHRS, CDR2 YFSETQ. Trimming shortened V by 2 bases and J by 0 bases, and 12 bases separated the two germline ends. CDR3: CASSFGEQSSGNTIYF. In DNA, the CDR3 is TGCGCCAGCAGCTTTGGCGAGCAGAGCTCTGGAAACACCATATATTTT. Full variable domain (missing parts from reference TRBV5-1 and TRBJ1-3): KAGVTQTPRYLIKTRGQQVTLSCSPISGHRSVSWYQQTPGQGLQFLFEYFSETQRNKGNFPGRFSGRQFSNSRSEMNVSTLELGDSALYLCASSFGEQSSGNTIYFGEGSWLTVV.